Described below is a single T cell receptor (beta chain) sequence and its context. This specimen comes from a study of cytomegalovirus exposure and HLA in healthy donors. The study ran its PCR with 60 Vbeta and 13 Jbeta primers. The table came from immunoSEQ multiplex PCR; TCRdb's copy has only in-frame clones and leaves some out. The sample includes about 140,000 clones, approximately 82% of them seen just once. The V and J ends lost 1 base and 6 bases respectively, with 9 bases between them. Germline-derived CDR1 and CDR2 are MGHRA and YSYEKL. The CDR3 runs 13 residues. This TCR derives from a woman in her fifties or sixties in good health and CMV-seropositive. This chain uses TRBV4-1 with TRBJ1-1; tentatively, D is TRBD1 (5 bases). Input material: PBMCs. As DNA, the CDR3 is TGCGCCAGCAGCCAAGGGGGCAGACCTGAAGCTTTCTTT. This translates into CASSQGGRPEAFF.